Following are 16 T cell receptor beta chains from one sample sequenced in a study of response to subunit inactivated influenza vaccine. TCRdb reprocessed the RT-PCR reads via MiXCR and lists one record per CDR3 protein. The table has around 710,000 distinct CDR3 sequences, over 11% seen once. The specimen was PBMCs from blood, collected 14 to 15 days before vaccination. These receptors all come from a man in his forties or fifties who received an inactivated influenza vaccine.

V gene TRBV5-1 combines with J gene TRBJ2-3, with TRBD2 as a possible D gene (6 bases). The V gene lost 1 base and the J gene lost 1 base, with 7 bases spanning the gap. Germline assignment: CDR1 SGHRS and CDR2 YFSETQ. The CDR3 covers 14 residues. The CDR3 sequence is CASSLWRGTDTQYF. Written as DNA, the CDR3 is TGCGCCAGCAGCTTGTGGAGGGGCACAGATACGCAGTATTTT.

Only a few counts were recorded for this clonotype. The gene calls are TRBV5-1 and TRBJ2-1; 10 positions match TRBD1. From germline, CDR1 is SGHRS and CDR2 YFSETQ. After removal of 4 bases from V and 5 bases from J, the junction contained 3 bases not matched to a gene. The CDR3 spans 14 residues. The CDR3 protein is CASSPGTGDNEQFF. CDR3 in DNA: TGCGCCAGCAGCCCTGGGACAGGGGACAATGAGCAGTTCTTC.

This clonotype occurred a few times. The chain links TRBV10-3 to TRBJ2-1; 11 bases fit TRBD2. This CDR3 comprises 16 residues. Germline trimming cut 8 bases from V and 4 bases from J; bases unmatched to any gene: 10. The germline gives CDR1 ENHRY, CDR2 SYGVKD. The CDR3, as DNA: TGTGCCATCGGTAAGACTAGCGGGACCATTTACAATGAGCAGTTCTTC. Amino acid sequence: CAIGKTSGTIYNEQFF.

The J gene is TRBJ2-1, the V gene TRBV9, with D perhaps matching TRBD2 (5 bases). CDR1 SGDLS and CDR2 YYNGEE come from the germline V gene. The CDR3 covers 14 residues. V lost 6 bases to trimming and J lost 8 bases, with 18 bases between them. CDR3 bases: TGTGCCAGCAACGGAGGAGAGGGTCTCTATGAGCAGTTCTTC. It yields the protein CASNGGEGLYEQFF.

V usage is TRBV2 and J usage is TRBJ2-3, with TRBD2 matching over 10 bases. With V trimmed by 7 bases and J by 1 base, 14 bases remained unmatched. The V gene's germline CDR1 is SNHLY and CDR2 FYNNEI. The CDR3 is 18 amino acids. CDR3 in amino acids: CASTPETRGLAGTDTQYF. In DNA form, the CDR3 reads TGTGCCAGCACCCCTGAAACCCGCGGACTAGCGGGCACAGATACGCAGTATTTT.

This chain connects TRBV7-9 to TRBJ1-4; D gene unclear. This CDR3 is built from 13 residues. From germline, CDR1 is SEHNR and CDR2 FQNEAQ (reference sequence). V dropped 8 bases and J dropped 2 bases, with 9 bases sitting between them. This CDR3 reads CASLGLTNEKLFF. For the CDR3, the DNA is TGTGCCAGCCTCGGGCTGACTAATGAAAAACTGTTTTTT.

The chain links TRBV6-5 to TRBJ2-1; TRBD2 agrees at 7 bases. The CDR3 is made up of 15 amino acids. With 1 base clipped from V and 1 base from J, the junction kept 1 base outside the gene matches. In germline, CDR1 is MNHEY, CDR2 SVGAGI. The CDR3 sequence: CASSYWGGSYNEQFF. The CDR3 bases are TGTGCCAGCAGTTACTGGGGGGGGTCCTACAATGAGCAGTTCTTC.

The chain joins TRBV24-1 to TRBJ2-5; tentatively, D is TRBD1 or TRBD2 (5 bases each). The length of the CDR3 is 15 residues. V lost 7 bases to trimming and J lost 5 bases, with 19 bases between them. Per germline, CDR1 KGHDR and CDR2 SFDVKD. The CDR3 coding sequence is TGTGCCACCAGCCCGGGACGTAGGGGTTGGGAGACCCAGTACTTC. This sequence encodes CATSPGRRGWETQYF.

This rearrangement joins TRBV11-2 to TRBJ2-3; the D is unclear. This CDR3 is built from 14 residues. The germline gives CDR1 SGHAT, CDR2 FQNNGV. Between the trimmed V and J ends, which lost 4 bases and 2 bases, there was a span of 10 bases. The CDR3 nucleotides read TGTGCCAGCAGCTCTTTGAGAAACACAGATACGCAGTATTTT. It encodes CASSSLRNTDTQYF.

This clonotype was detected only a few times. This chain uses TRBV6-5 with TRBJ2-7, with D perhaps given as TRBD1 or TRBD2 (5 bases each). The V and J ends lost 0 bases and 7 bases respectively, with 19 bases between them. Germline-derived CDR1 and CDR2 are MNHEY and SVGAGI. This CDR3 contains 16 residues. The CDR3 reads CASSYSGARRLMEQYF. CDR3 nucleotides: TGTGCCAGCAGTTACTCAGGGGCCCGGAGGTTAATGGAGCAGTACTTC.

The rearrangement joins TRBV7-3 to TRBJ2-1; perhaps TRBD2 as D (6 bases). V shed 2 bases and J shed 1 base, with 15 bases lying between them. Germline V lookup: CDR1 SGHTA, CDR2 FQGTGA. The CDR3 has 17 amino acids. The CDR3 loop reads CASSLGAGSASYNEQFF. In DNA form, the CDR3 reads TGTGCCAGCAGCTTAGGGGCCGGGAGCGCTTCCTACAATGAGCAGTTCTTC. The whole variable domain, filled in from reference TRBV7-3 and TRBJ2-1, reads GAGVSQTPSNKVTEKGKYVELRCDPISGHTALYWYRQSLGQGPEFLIYFQGTGAADDSGLPNDRFFAVRPEGSVSTLKIQRTERGDSAVYLCASSLGAGSASYNEQFFGPGTRLTVL.

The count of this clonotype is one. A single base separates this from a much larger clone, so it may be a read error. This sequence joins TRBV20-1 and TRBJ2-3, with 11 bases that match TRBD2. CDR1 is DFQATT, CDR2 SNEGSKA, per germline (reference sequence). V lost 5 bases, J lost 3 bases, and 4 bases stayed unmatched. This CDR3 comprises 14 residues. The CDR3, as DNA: TGCAGTGCTGAAGGACTAGCGGGTACAGATACGCAGTATTTT. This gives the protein CSAEGLAGTDTQYF.

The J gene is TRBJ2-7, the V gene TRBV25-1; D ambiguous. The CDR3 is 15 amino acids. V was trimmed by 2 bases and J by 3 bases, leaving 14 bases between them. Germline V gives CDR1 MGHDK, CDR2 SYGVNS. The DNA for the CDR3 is TGTGCCAGCAGTGAAATCGGTGGTAACGGCTACGAGCAGTACTTC. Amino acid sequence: CASSEIGGNGYEQYF.

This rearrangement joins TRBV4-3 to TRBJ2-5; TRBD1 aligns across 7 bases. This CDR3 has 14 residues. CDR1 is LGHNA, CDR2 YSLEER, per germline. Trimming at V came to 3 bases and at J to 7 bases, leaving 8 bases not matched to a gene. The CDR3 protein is CASSQVQGMRTQYF. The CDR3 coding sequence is TGCGCCAGCAGCCAGGTACAGGGGATGAGGACCCAGTACTTC.

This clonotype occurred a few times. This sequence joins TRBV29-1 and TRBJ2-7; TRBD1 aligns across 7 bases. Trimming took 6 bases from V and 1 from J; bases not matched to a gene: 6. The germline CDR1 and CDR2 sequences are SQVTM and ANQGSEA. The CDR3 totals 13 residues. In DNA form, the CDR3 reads TGCAGCGTCACCGGGACAGCTTCCTACGAGCAGTACTTC. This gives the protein CSVTGTASYEQYF.

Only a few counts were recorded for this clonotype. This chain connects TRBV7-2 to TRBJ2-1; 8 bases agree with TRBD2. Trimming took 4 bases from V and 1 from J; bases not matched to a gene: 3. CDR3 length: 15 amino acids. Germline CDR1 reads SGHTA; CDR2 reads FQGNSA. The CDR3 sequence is CASSWIAGSYNEQFF. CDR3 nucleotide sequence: TGTGCCAGCAGCTGGATAGCGGGGTCCTACAATGAGCAGTTCTTC.